The present T cell receptor beta chain was sequenced within a study of OX40 agonist ivuxolimab in advanced cancers. Study at large: Two patients with cutaneous melanoma and one with hepatocellular carcinoma, three in total, showed partial responses. Points from the study as a whole: Relative to CD4+, CD8+ T cells held more expanded clones on average.

Measured with immunoSEQ multiplex PCR; TCRdb has only the in-frame clones, and not every one. The data show about 60,000 clones, about 89% seen once. Comments on this clone: What it binds is unknown.

The V end was cut by 0 bases, the J end by 3 bases, with 9 bases between. The V gene's germline CDR1 is SGDLS and CDR2 YYNGEE. The CDR3 has 14 amino acids. The chain employs TRBV9 and TRBJ2-5, with a tentative D call TRBD1 (6 bases). The sequence was collected from an adult with an advanced solid tumor such as melanoma, head and neck, liver or kidney cancer. The sample consisted of CD4+ or CD8+ T cells sorted from blood, taken in a trial of the OX40 agonist ivuxolimab. CDR3 in amino acids: CASSVVAGEETQYF. DNA of the CDR3: TGTGCCAGCAGCGTAGTGGCAGGGGAAGAGACCCAGTACTTC.